This paragraph covers one T cell receptor (beta chain) sequence. The target of this receptor is not known. Qualities for individual bases were not recorded, and no much larger clone is one base off. TCRbeta CDR3 regions were amplified from genomic DNA by means of the immunoSEQ Assay, a bias-controlled multiplex PCR. From the authors' description of their analysis: Within the assay, amplification of reference gene primers was used to estimate how many nucleated cells each sample contained. To quantify the absolute abundance of each unique TCRbeta CDR3 rearrangement, sequence reads were collapsed and filtered. For each sample, productive Simpson clonality was calculated as the square root of Simpson's diversity index across productive rearrangements. Sourced from immuneACCESS, this table was stored by TCRdb with only in-frame sequences that have V and J called. A share of the clones is absent; for the studies checked, an unresolved V gene accounts for under half, and the remainder has no known explanation. D and trimming were read from the DNA, whereas the V and J calls and clone size are those reported in that table. The sample table holds about 120,000 clones, of which over 80% were seen once. Roughly 29% of the sample comes from the top ten.

These data belong to a study of blood T cell repertoires in COVID-19 (dated by TCRdb to between 2020 and 2021). Regarding the research as a whole: Collaborator samples came from the United States, Italy and Spain and covered acute and convalescent phases of COVID-19. The prospective study material was composed of cDNA or gDNA derived from T cells, B-cell-depleted T cells, or PBMCs. A de-identified subject ID, COVID-19 status, age in years and sex were almost always included in the sample metadata. Where HLA class I and class II types were available, the types were taken from metadata supplied by the sample provider, not from assay-based typing. Samples came from the ongoing ImmuneRACE study (first 160 participants) plus 1,254 subjects from 6 global collaborators. The dataset comprised deeply sampled blood TCRbeta repertoires from subjects exposed to, actively infected with, or recovered from COVID-19. The repertoires were released in a freely available public database meant as a resource for research on the immune response to SARS-CoV-2.

From the cysteine up to the phenylalanine, the CDR3 has a length of 14 residues. The kept DNA is CDR3 alone, 42 bases in frame from the first base. The germline V gene provides CDR1 MDHEN and CDR2 SYDVKM. Deletion took 5 bases off V and 7 bases off J, with a span of 15 bases between the germline ends. Summary of the overall study and its limitations: The quantity of clinical and demographic metadata differed by source and by participant and was supplied without curation.

The collaborating institutions used their own protocols to collect whole blood in K2EDTA tubes. For TCRbeta analysis, collaborators shipped samples in one of three forms: frozen whole blood, isolated PBMCs, or DNA extracted from either of those sample types. The chain couples TRBV28 to TRBJ1-5; the D gene is possibly TRBD1, with 6 bases matching. This sequence was found in an older woman with acute or convalescent COVID-19. The source material was peripheral blood. The CDR3 is CASSPLGGRQPQHF. Here is the DNA: TGTGCCAGCAGTCCCCTTGGGGGCCGGCAGCCCCAGCATTTT.